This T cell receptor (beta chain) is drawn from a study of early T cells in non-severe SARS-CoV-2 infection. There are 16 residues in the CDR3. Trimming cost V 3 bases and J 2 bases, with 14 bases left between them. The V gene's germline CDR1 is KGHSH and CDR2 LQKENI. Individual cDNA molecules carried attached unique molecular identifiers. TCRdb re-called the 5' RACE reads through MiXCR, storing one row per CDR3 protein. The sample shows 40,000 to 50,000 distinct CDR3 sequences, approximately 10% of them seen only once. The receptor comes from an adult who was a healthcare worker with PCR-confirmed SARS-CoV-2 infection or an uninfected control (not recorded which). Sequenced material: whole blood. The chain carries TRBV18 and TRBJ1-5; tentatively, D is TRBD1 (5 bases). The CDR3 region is CASSPARGDGNQPQHF. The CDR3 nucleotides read TGTGCCAGCTCACCTGCGCGGGGGGATGGCAATCAGCCCCAGCATTTT.